The 21 T cell receptor beta chains in this list originate from one sample, sequenced in a study of shared clonotypes between healthy human individuals. Repertoires were generated with immunoSEQ multiplex PCR, while TCRdb's copy carries only in-frame clones and drops some. The sample includes over a million clones, more than 95% of them seen just once. Sequencing was carried out using naive CD4+ T cells sorted from blood. Subset described: CD45RA+ positively selected. All receptors derive from a man aged 25 to 40 in good health.

This chain's CDR3 is CASSPLDRDGEQYF. CDR3 coding DNA: TGTGCCAGCAGCCCACTCGACAGGGATGGCGAGCAGTACTTC. V is TRBV7-8 and J is TRBJ2-7; 7 nucleotides line up with TRBD1. This CDR3 has 14 residues. Germline V gene sequence: CDR1 SGHVS, CDR2 FQNEAQ. With V trimmed by 5 bases and J by 6 bases, 10 bases remained unmatched.

Only one count was recorded for this clone. V and J are TRBV11-3 and TRBJ2-2, with 8 bases aligning to TRBD1. With V trimmed by 5 bases and J by 4 bases, 9 bases remained unmatched. The CDR3 covers 16 residues. CDR1 is SGHNT and CDR2 is YENEEA in the germline V gene. The CDR3 DNA sequence: TGTGCCAGCAGCGCACAGGGGGACCGATTCACCGGGGAGCTGTTTTTT. This encodes CASSAQGDRFTGELFF.

The chain combines TRBV28 with TRBJ2-5, with 9 nucleotides matching TRBD1. After removal of 1 base from V and 5 bases from J, the junction contained 8 bases not matched to a gene. The CDR3 has 16 residues. The germline V gene has CDR1 MDHEN and CDR2 SYDVKM. CDR3 sequence (DNA): TGTGCCAGCAGTTTATTCGGGACAGGGTCGTCGGAGACCCAGTACTTC. Amino acid sequence: CASSLFGTGSSETQYF.

V is TRBV7-3 and J is TRBJ2-1; D is possibly TRBD1 or TRBD2 (5 bases each). V was shortened by 5 bases and J by 12 bases, with 14 bases between the two germline ends. The CDR3 loop spans 12 amino acids. The germline V gene encodes CDR1 SGHTA and CDR2 FQGTGA. The CDR3 nucleotides are TGTGCCAGCAGCCCTTACGAGGGGCTGCAGTTCTTC. Amino acid sequence: CASSPYEGLQFF.

The chain uses TRBV29-1 and TRBJ2-7, with D maybe TRBD2 (5 bases). From germline, CDR1 is SQVTM and CDR2 ANQGSEA. There are 11 residues in the CDR3. V was pared by 7 bases and J by 10 bases, with 17 bases between. The CDR3 DNA reads as TGCAGCGGGGGAGAGATACTCCTTCAGTACTTC. This translates into CSGGEILLQYF.

V gene TRBV18 combines with J gene TRBJ2-3; D possibly corresponds to TRBD2 (5 bases). V was pared by 2 bases and J by 5 bases, with 11 bases between. CDR1 and CDR2 from the germline V gene are KGHSH and LQKENI. The CDR3 runs to 14 residues. CDR3 amino acids: CASSPRAERDTQYF. CDR3 coding DNA: TGTGCCAGCTCACCAAGAGCGGAGAGAGATACGCAGTATTTT.

The chain has TRBV18 and TRBJ1-5; D call uncertain. Germline V gene lookup returns CDR1 KGHSH and CDR2 LQKENI. V lost 5 bases and J 0 bases, leaving 17 bases between the germline ends. This CDR3 is built from 17 residues. CDR3 DNA: TGTGCCAGCTCAGCCTCGTTCTTTAAGAATAGCAATCAGCCCCAGCATTTT. Residues: CASSASFFKNSNQPQHF.

This chain joins TRBV7-9 and TRBJ2-3; the match to TRBD2 covers 10 bases. Germline trimming cut 5 bases from V and 4 bases from J; bases unmatched to any gene: 6. The CDR3 loop spans 15 amino acids. The germline gives CDR1 SEHNR, CDR2 FQNEAQ (reference sequence). CDR3 sequence: CASSHSGRVPDTQYF. DNA of the CDR3: TGTGCCAGCAGCCACAGCGGGAGGGTTCCAGATACGCAGTATTTT.

The V call is TRBV19, the J call TRBJ2-6; D remains ambiguous. V lost 11 bases to trimming and J lost 2 bases, with 4 bases between them. The CDR3 consists of 11 residues. Germline lookup yields CDR1 LNHDA and CDR2 SQIVND (reference sequence). CDR3: CAVAGANVLTF. As DNA, the CDR3 is TGTGCCGTTGCTGGGGCCAACGTCCTGACTTTC.

The chain joins TRBV5-1 to TRBJ2-1, with 14 bases aligning to TRBD2. CDR3 length equals 16 residues. Germline V gives CDR1 SGHRS, CDR2 YFSETQ. The V gene end was trimmed by 3 bases and the J gene end by 4 bases; junction bases not matched to a gene: 3. The CDR3 DNA reads TGCGCCAGCAGCTACGGGACTAGCGGGGGATACAATGAGCAGTTCTTC. Encoded protein: CASSYGTSGGYNEQFF.

The V and J genes are TRBV7-6 and TRBJ2-7; D may match TRBD1 or TRBD2 (5 bases each). Germline V gives CDR1 SGHVS, CDR2 FNYEAQ. Trimming shortened V by 4 bases and J by 5 bases, and 18 bases separated the two germline ends. The length of the CDR3 is 15 residues. The CDR3 nucleotides read TGTGCCAGCAGCTCCGGGACCCTTACTAGGAACGAGCAGTACTTC. It encodes CASSSGTLTRNEQYF.

The J gene is TRBJ2-1, the V gene TRBV10-3; D tentatively reads TRBD1 or TRBD2 (7 bases each). V lost 8 bases, J lost 6 bases, and 14 bases lay in between. The CDR3 is made up of 13 amino acids. Germline CDR1 is ENHRY and CDR2 is SYGVKD. For the CDR3, the DNA is TGTGCCATCCAGGGGGGGCTAAGCAATGAGCAGTTCTTC. This codes for CAIQGGLSNEQFF.

The chain employs TRBV10-3 and TRBJ1-3; D perhaps matches TRBD1 (5 bases). Germline assignment: CDR1 ENHRY and CDR2 SYGVKD. V was trimmed by 5 bases and J by 0 bases, leaving 17 bases between them. The CDR3 totals 17 residues. CDR3 residues: CAISPTLGGGSGNTIYF. The CDR3 region has the DNA TGTGCCATCAGTCCGACGCTTGGTGGGGGCTCTGGAAACACCATATATTTT.

The rearrangement joins TRBV6-1 to TRBJ2-7; TRBD2 matches 9 bases. This CDR3 spans 14 amino acids. Per the germline V gene, CDR1 is MNHNS and CDR2 is SASEGT. V shed 7 bases and J 6 bases; nucleotides not matched to a gene: 10. CDR3 coding DNA: TGTGCCAGCATCCGAATAGCGGGAGTTCCCGAGCAGTACTTC. Translating it yields CASIRIAGVPEQYF.

The chain is built from TRBV29-1 and TRBJ2-3; 8 nucleotides agree with TRBD1. Germline CDR1 reads SQVTM; CDR2 reads ANQGSEA. The CDR3 is made up of 14 amino acids. The trim removed 4 bases at V and 4 bases at J, leaving 7 bases unmatched. The CDR3 coding sequence is TGCAGCGTTGTCGGACAGGGTACTTCAGATACGCAGTATTTT. This codes for CSVVGQGTSDTQYF.

This clone was detected only once. The V call is TRBV5-6, the J call TRBJ2-7; D call uncertain. The CDR3 loop spans 12 amino acids. Trimming left V 2 bases short and J 5 bases short, with 8 bases between. CDR1 is SGHDT and CDR2 is YYEEEE in the germline V gene. The CDR3 nucleotides read TGTGCCAGCAGCTTTCAGCCCGACGAGCAGTACTTC. This encodes CASSFQPDEQYF.

This rearrangement joins TRBV10-3 to TRBJ2-2, with 7 bases matching TRBD1. The CDR3 is 14 amino acids. With 4 bases clipped from V and 6 bases from J, the junction kept 5 bases outside the gene matches. Germline V lookup: CDR1 ENHRY, CDR2 SYGVKD. The CDR3 nucleotides read TGTGCCATCAGTGCCGGGCAGGGGGCCGGGGAGCTGTTTTTT. Translating it yields CAISAGQGAGELFF.

V is TRBV7-6 and J is TRBJ2-7; 7 nucleotides line up with TRBD1. The trim removed 0 bases at V and 5 bases at J, leaving 7 bases unmatched. The CDR3 is 15 residues long. Germline CDR1 and CDR2: SGHVS and FNYEAQ. The CDR3 coding sequence is TGTGCCAGCAGCTTAGCGGGACAGATTTCCCACGAGCAGTACTTC. Translated, it gives CASSLAGQISHEQYF.

J is TRBJ2-1 and V is TRBV2; 9 bases are shared with TRBD2. CDR1 is SNHLY, CDR2 FYNNEI, per germline. Trimming took 7 bases from V and 9 from J; bases not matched to a gene: 13. The CDR3 totals 15 residues. CDR3 DNA sequence: TGTGCCAGCATTCCCGGAGGGGGACTAGCTCGTGAGCAGTTCTTC. This codes for CASIPGGGLAREQFF.

V is TRBV5-4 and J is TRBJ2-5, with TRBD1 matching 8 bases. V gave up 4 bases and J gave up 1 base; unmatched junction bases: 3. This CDR3 region has 14 residues. The germline V gene has CDR1 SGHNT and CDR2 YYREEE (reference sequence). The CDR3 here is CASSPDRAQETQYF. CDR3 coding DNA: TGTGCCAGCAGCCCGGACAGGGCCCAAGAGACCCAGTACTTC. Supplemented by reference TRBV5-4 and TRBJ2-5, the full variable domain reads ETGVTQSPTHLIKTRGQQVTLRCSSQSGHNTVSWYQQALGQGPQFIFQYYREEENGRGNFPPRFSGLQFPNYSSELNVNALELDDSALYLCASSPDRAQETQYFGPGTRLLVL.

Worth noting for this clone: The junction shows a germline mismatch at one end, possibly a read error. This sample also contains other DNA sequences that code for the same CDR3. The V and J genes are TRBV5-4 and TRBJ2-7; 9 bases line up with TRBD1. The CDR3 has 14 amino acids. Germline CDR1 and CDR2: SGHNT and YYREEE (reference sequence). Here the CDR3 reads CASSLGQGLYEQYF. For the CDR3, the DNA is TGTGCCAGCAGTTTGGGACAGGGTCTATACGAGCAGTACTTC.